This T cell receptor (beta chain) originates from a study of tumor and adjacent non-tumor tissue in lung cancer. Study information: On average, productive TCRbeta reads reached about 4.17 million per sample.

RNA was extracted from bulk tissue without any cell sorting. The CDR3 is 14 residues long. Germline V lookup: CDR1 SGHRS, CDR2 YFSETQ. Trimming pared 1 base from V and 2 bases from J, leaving 8 bases between. Study findings and constraints: Tumor tissue had significantly higher TCR diversity than normal lung. Normal lung showed higher cumulative top 100 clone frequency than tumor.

Details on this clonotype: Its antigen is not identified.

The library came from three nested PCR rounds adapted from ARM-PCR protocols. TCRdb independently ran MiXCR on the multiplex PCR reads; one entry per CDR3 protein. The data show 120,000 or so distinct CDR3 sequences, with about 66% seen just once and around 13% held by the top ten. This rearrangement joins TRBV5-1 to TRBJ2-3; either TRBD1 or TRBD2 may supply D (5 bases each). This receptor was taken from a man aged 25 to 40 with non-small cell lung cancer. The sequenced material came from lung tumor tissue. DNA for the CDR3: TGCGCCAGCAGCTTGTCGGGGCCCACAGATACGCAGTATTTT. The encoded protein is CASSLSGPTDTQYF. The full variable domain, with the rest looked up from reference TRBV5-1 and TRBJ2-3, is KAGVTQTPRYLIKTRGQQVTLSCSPISGHRSVSWYQQTPGQGLQFLFEYFSETQRNKGNFPGRFSGRQFSNSRSEMNVSTLELGDSALYLCASSLSGPTDTQYFGPGTRLTVL.